These T cell receptor beta chains were read from a single sample in a study of early T cells in non-severe SARS-CoV-2 infection. TCRdb re-derived calls from the 5' RACE reads in MiXCR, one entry per CDR3 protein. The sample records some 96,000 distinct CDR3 sequences, more than 12% being singletons. Source material: whole blood. The receptors were sampled from an adult who was a healthcare worker with PCR-confirmed SARS-CoV-2 infection or an uninfected control (not recorded which). Each CDR3 is given with its conserved first and last residue. A D gene is named only where the DNA matches it firmly. Where a row states a size, it is once, few, many or the class of an expanded clone; other rows omit it.

J: TRBJ2-7
V: TRBV11-2
size: few
D: -
CDR3: CASRPIGGLQYEQYF
DNA: TGTGCCAGCAGACCAATAGGGGGACTCCAGTACGAGCAGTACTTC

J: TRBJ2-3
V: TRBV5-5
size: -
D: TRBD2
CDR3: CASSFEPGLAADTQYF
DNA: TGTGCCAGCAGCTTCGAACCGGGACTAGCGGCGGATACGCAGTATTTT

J: TRBJ1-1
V: TRBV6-5
size: -
D: TRBD1
CDR3: CASSRQGLNTEAFF
DNA: TGTGCCAGCAGCCGACAGGGGCTGAACACTGAAGCTTTCTTT

J: TRBJ2-1
V: TRBV20-1
size: few
D: -
CDR3: CGIPPRGNHPEQFF
DNA: TGCGGAATCCCCCCGCGCGGGAACCACCCTGAGCAGTTCTTC

J: TRBJ2-7
V: TRBV14
size: -
D: -
CDR3: CASSGPPLYEQYF
DNA: TGTGCCAGCAGCGGGCCGCCGTTATACGAGCAGTACTTC

J: TRBJ2-1
V: TRBV7-9
size: few
D: TRBD2
CDR3: CASSPRAGRSYSEQFF
DNA: TGTGCCAGCAGCCCGAGAGCGGGACGCTCCTACAGTGAGCAGTTCTTC

J: TRBJ1-2
V: TRBV28
size: few
D: -
CDR3: CASSFYPGLYTF
DNA: TGTGCCAGCAGTTTCTACCCCGGGCTCTACACCTTC

J: TRBJ2-7
V: TRBV28
size: few
D: TRBD2
CDR3: CASSEAGGDYEQYF
DNA: TGTGCCAGCAGTGAAGCGGGAGGTGACTACGAGCAGTACTTC

J: TRBJ2-1
V: TRBV19
size: few
D: -
CDR3: CASSHHTPWVSRAQFF
DNA: TGTGCCAGTAGCCACCACACCCCATGGGTGTCAAGGGCGCAGTTCTTC

J: TRBJ1-1
V: TRBV9
size: many
D: -
CDR3: CASSVSGDTEAFF
DNA: TGTGCCAGCAGCGTGAGTGGGGACACTGAAGCTTTCTTT

J: TRBJ2-2
V: TRBV24-1
size: many
D: -
CDR3: CATSDLWGNTGELFF
DNA: TGTGCCACCAGTGATTTATGGGGGAACACCGGGGAGCTGTTTTTT

J: TRBJ2-1
V: TRBV20-1
size: few
D: TRBD1
CDR3: CSARDWGQGILSYNEQFF
DNA: TGCAGTGCTAGGGACTGGGGACAGGGTATTTTGAGCTACAATGAGCAGTTCTTC

J: TRBJ2-1
V: TRBV5-1
size: few
D: TRBD1
CDR3: CASSFKGQGSYNEQFF
DNA: TGCGCCAGCAGCTTTAAGGGACAGGGCTCCTACAATGAGCAGTTCTTC

J: TRBJ2-3
V: TRBV7-2
size: -
D: -
CDR3: CASSSTFTDTQYF
DNA: TGTGCCAGCAGTTCTACCTTCACAGATACGCAGTATTTT

J: TRBJ1-6
V: TRBV4-3
size: -
D: -
CDR3: CASSQERGWRGFFWDSPLHF
DNA: TGCGCCAGCAGCCAAGAACGGGGTTGGAGAGGTTTCTTTTGGGATTCACCCCTCCACTTT

J: TRBJ2-7
V: TRBV3-1
size: -
D: -
CDR3: CASSQTFYEQYF
DNA: TGTGCCAGCAGCCAAACGTTCTACGAGCAGTACTTC

J: TRBJ2-7
V: TRBV5-5
size: -
D: -
CDR3: CASSLEGAQPREQYF
DNA: TGTGCCAGCAGCTTGGAAGGGGCCCAACCTAGAGAGCAGTACTTC

J: TRBJ2-7
V: TRBV28
size: -
D: TRBD2
CDR3: CASSLVGLAGVYEQYF
DNA: TGTGCCAGCAGTTTAGTAGGACTAGCGGGAGTCTACGAGCAGTACTTC

J: TRBJ1-5
V: TRBV28
size: many
D: TRBD1
CDR3: CASSPTGGGNQPQHF
DNA: TGTGCCAGCAGTCCGACAGGGGGAGGCAATCAGCCCCAGCATTTT

J: TRBJ2-3
V: TRBV5-6
size: many
D: -
CDR3: CASSLVDRGGEDTQYF
DNA: TGTGCCAGCAGCTTGGTCGACAGAGGCGGTGAAGATACGCAGTATTTT

J: TRBJ1-2
V: TRBV27
size: few
D: -
CDR3: CASSGGGAYYGYTF
DNA: TGTGCCAGCAGTGGCGGGGGCGCGTACTATGGCTACACCTTC

J: TRBJ2-1
V: TRBV20-1
size: -
D: TRBD2
CDR3: CSAKTPGTSAHNEQFF
DNA: TGCAGTGCTAAAACTCCCGGGACTAGCGCTCACAATGAGCAGTTCTTC